Below, 5 T cell receptor beta chains from the same sample are listed, as sequenced in a study of blood T cell repertoires in COVID-19. Only in-frame clones appear in the TCRdb table, and some are missing; sequencing was by immunoSEQ multiplex PCR. The sample includes more than 100,000 clones, around 84% seen only once; the top ten take about 12%. Sequenced sample: peripheral blood. All receptors derive from a human donor in a cohort sampled during active COVID-19.

The chain couples TRBV6-5 to TRBJ1-5, with 9 bases aligning to TRBD1. V shed 6 bases and J 5 bases; nucleotides not matched to a gene: 8. The CDR3 has 15 amino acids. Germline values: CDR1 MNHEY, CDR2 SVGAGI. The CDR3 region is CASSHRDRVDQPQHF. CDR3 DNA sequence: TGTGCCAGCAGCCACCGGGACAGGGTAGATCAGCCCCAGCATTTT.

This chain's CDR3 is CASSLPGGASTDTQYF. DNA for the CDR3: TGCGCCAGCAGCTTACCAGGGGGCGCAAGCACAGATACGCAGTATTTT. This chain joins TRBV5-1 and TRBJ2-3; TRBD1 aligns across 8 bases. There are 16 residues in the CDR3. Germline V gives CDR1 SGHRS, CDR2 YFSETQ. J lost 0 bases, V lost 2 bases, and 5 bases had no gene match.

The chain recombines TRBV5-1 with TRBJ1-2, with 7 bases that match TRBD1. The CDR3 runs 14 residues. J gave up 6 bases and V 4 bases, and 9 bases lay outside the gene matches. CDR1 SGHRS and CDR2 YFSETQ come from the germline V gene. CDR3 residues: CASSPDREVDGYTF. CDR3 in DNA: TGCGCCAGCAGCCCCGACAGGGAAGTCGATGGCTACACCTTC.

V and J are TRBV27 and TRBJ1-3; D remains unclear. Germline CDR1 is MNHEY and CDR2 is SMNVEV (reference sequence). The V end was cut by 5 bases, the J end by 4 bases, with 9 bases between. CDR3 size: 13 residues. The CDR3 DNA reads as TGTGCCAGCAGTCCCCGAGGGGGAAACACCATATATTTT. Translation gives CASSPRGGNTIYF.

This chain joins TRBV5-6 and TRBJ2-2, with TRBD1 matching over 7 bases. The CDR3 contains 15 residues. The V segment lost 1 base and the J segment 3 bases; nucleotides outside the gene matches: 3. Germline assignment: CDR1 SGHDT and CDR2 YYEEEE. Written as DNA, the CDR3 is TGTGCCAGCAGCTTGACAGGGGTAGACACCGGGGAGCTGTTTTTT. Protein: CASSLTGVDTGELFF.